This T cell receptor (beta chain) was profiled in a study of blood T cell repertoires in COVID-19. Overall study context: Italy, Spain and the United States were the sources of the convalescent and acute COVID-19 samples. The analysed material was cDNA or gDNA that came from T cells, B-cell-depleted T cells, or PBMCs.

In the study's own analysis: Amplifying reference gene primers gave estimates of nucleated cell counts. Clones were sequenced by immunoSEQ multiplex PCR, and TCRdb holds only the in-frame ones, with some missing. V and J calls and clone size are as listed in that table; D and trimming were resolved from the DNA. The table lists approximately 80,000 clones, around 90% of them singletons, with less than 6.5% in the top ten. The germline gives CDR1 MNHEY, CDR2 SVGAGI. This CDR3 has 15 residues. V trimming: 2 bases; J trimming: 0 bases; junction bases outside the gene matches: 2. The TCR sequence derives from a man aged 40-55 years with acute or convalescent COVID-19. The chain joins TRBV6-5 to TRBJ1-2, with 8 positions matching TRBD1. Sequencing used peripheral blood. The CDR3 loop is CASSYDRGSNYGYTF. CDR3 nucleotide sequence: TGTGCCAGCAGTTACGACAGGGGCTCTAACTATGGCTACACCTTC.